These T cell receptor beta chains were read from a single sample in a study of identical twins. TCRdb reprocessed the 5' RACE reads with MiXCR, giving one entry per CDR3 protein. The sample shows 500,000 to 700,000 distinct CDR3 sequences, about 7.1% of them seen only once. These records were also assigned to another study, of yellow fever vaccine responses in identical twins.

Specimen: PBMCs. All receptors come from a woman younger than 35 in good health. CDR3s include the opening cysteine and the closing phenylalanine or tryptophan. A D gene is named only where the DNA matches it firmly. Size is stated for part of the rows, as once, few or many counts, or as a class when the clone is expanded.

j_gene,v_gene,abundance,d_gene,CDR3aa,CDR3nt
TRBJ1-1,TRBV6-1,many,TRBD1,CASRQWDRQYMNTEAFF,TGTGCCAGCAGGCAATGGGACAGGCAATACATGAACACTGAAGCTTTCTTT
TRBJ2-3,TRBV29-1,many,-,CSFRAPGTQYF,TGCAGCTTTCGGGCCCCCGGTACGCAGTATTTT
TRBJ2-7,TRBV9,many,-,CASSPGGLSSYEQYF,TGTGCCAGCAGCCCAGGGGGACTAAGCTCCTACGAGCAGTACTTC
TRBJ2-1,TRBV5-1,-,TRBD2,CASSLAGTRVYNEQFF,TGCGCCAGCAGCTTGGCGGGGACTAGAGTGTACAATGAGCAGTTCTTC
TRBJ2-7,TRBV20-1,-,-,CSARDGRNKQYF,TGCAGTGCTAGAGACGGGCGAAACAAGCAGTACTTC
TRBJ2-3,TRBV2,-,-,CASSLSGTLTDTQYF,TGTGCCAGCAGTCTCTCGGGGACTCTCACAGATACGCAGTATTTT
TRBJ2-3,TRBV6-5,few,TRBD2,CASSYVGTSGEGGTQYF,TGTGCCAGCAGTTACGTTGGGACTAGCGGGGAGGGGGGTACGCAGTATTTT
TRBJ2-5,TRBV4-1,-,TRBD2,CASSQIGEGSAQYF,TGCGCCAGCAGCCAGATAGGGGAGGGATCAGCCCAGTACTTC
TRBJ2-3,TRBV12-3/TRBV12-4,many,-,CASSPKTRSATDTQYF,TGTGCCAGCAGTCCAAAAACTAGGTCGGCTACAGATACGCAGTATTTT
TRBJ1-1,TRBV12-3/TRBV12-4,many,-,CASSFRGPTEAFF,TGTGCCAGCAGTTTTAGGGGCCCCACTGAAGCTTTCTTT
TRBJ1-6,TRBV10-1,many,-,CASSVGHSNSPLHF,TGCGCCAGCAGTGTTGGACACAGTAATTCACCCCTCCACTTT
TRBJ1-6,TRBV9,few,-,CASSAPRANSPLHF,TGTGCCAGCAGCGCCCCTCGGGCTAATTCACCCCTCCACTTT
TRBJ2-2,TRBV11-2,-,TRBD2,CASTTREGGELFF,TGTGCCAGCACCACGAGGGAGGGCGGGGAGCTGTTTTTT
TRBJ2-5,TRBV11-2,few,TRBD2,CASSETSGVTINEETQYF,TGTGCCAGCAGCGAGACTAGCGGGGTAACCATAAACGAAGAGACCCAGTACTTC
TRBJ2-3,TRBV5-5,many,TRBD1,CASSATGAGFADTQYF,TGTGCCAGCAGCGCCACAGGGGCGGGTTTTGCAGATACGCAGTATTTT
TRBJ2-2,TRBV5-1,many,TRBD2,CASSLVVLATNTGELFF,TGCGCCAGCAGCTTGGTGGTACTAGCGACGAACACCGGGGAGCTGTTTTTT
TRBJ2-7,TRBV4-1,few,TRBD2,CASRVGLAESYEQYF,TGCGCCAGCAGAGTGGGACTAGCGGAGTCCTACGAGCAGTACTTC
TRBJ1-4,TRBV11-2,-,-,CASSLLRWANEKLFF,TGTGCCAGCAGCTTACTCCGGTGGGCTAATGAAAAACTGTTTTTT
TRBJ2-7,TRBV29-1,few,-,CSVEGAGIYEQYF,TGCAGCGTTGAAGGCGCTGGAATCTACGAGCAGTACTTC
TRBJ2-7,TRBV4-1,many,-,CASSQGGLAETYEQYF,TGCGCCAGCAGCCAAGGGGGTCTAGCAGAGACCTACGAGCAGTACTTC
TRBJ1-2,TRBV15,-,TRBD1,CATSRGQGAWTF,TGTGCCACCAGCAGAGGACAGGGGGCTTGGACCTTC
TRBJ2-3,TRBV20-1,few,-,CSARGSDTTQYF,TGCAGTGCTAGAGGGTCAGATACTACGCAGTATTTT
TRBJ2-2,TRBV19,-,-,CASSIYRGSNTGELFF,TGTGCCAGTAGTATATATCGGGGATCGAACACCGGGGAGCTGTTTTTT
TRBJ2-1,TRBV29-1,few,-,CSVTGLTYNEQFF,TGCAGCGTTACCGGACTAACTTACAATGAGCAGTTCTTC
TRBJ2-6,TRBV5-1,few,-,CASSFNNLPPMPGLPVSGANVLTF,TGCGCCAGCAGCTTCAACAACTTGCCCCCTATGCCGGGGCTACCGGTGTCTGGGGCCAACGTCCTGACTTTC
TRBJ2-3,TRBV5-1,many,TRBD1,CASSRDRASVADTQYF,TGCGCCAGCAGCCGGGACAGGGCCTCGGTTGCAGATACGCAGTATTTT
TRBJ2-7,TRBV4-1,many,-,CASSQGDRGSYEQYF,TGCGCCAGCAGCCAAGGGGACCGAGGAAGCTACGAGCAGTACTTC
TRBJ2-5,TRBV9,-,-,CASNPEGVGQETQYF,TGTGCCAGCAACCCGGAGGGGGTAGGTCAAGAGACCCAGTACTTC
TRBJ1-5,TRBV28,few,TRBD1,CASSGQGPKPQHF,TGTGCCAGCAGTGGACAGGGGCCCAAGCCCCAGCATTTT
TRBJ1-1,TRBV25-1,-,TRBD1,CASSERTGGEAFF,TGTGCCAGCAGTGAACGAACAGGGGGTGAAGCTTTCTTT
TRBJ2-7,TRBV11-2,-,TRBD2,CASSSLPSGRAYEQYF,TGTGCCAGCAGCTCGTTGCCCAGCGGGAGGGCCTACGAGCAGTACTTC
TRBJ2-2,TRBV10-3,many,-,CATTPRDANTGELFF,TGTGCCACCACCCCACGCGACGCGAACACCGGGGAGCTGTTTTTT
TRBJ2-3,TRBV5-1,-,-,CASSFQESTDTQYF,TGCGCCAGCAGCTTTCAGGAGAGCACAGATACGCAGTATTTT
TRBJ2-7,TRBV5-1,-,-,CASSLMGYLEQYF,TGCGCCAGCAGCTTGATGGGGTACCTCGAGCAGTACTTC
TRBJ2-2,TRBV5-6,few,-,CASSPPVAGVGELFF,TGTGCCAGCAGCCCCCCAGTTGCTGGGGTCGGGGAGCTGTTTTTT
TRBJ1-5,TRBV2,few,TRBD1,CASSGQGRANQPQHF,TGTGCCAGCAGTGGACAGGGGCGGGCGAATCAGCCCCAGCATTTT
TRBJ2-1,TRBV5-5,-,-,CASSPGLRGYNEQFF,TGTGCCAGCAGCCCCGGACTCCGGGGCTACAATGAGCAGTTCTTC
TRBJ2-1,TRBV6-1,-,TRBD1,CASRITGVAYNEQFF,TGTGCCAGCAGGATTACAGGGGTTGCCTACAATGAGCAGTTCTTC
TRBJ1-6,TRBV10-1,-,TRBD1,CASSESETGVGPDSPLHF,TGCGCCAGCAGTGAGTCGGAGACAGGGGTCGGCCCCGATTCACCCCTCCACTTT
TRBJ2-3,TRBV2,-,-,CASGIGHFSTDTQYF,TGTGCCAGCGGAATAGGACACTTTAGCACAGATACGCAGTATTTT
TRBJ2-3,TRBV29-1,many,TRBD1,CSVRDRATDTQYF,TGCAGCGTTAGGGACAGGGCAACAGATACGCAGTATTTT
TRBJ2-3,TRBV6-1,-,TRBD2,CASSSILAGEPGAQYF,TGTGCCAGCAGCTCTATCCTAGCGGGAGAACCGGGGGCGCAGTATTTT
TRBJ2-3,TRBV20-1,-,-,CSARRGGELLSTDTQYF,TGCAGTGCTAGGAGGGGGGGGGAACTTCTAAGCACAGATACGCAGTATTTT
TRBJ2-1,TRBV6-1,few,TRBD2,CASSEQPGLAVEQFF,TGTGCCAGCAGTGAACAACCGGGACTAGCTGTGGAGCAGTTCTTC
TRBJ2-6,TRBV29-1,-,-,CSVKVASSSGANVLTF,TGCAGCGTTAAGGTGGCCTCTAGCTCTGGGGCCAACGTCCTGACTTTC
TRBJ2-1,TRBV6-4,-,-,CASSASPLFNEQFF,TGTGCCAGCAGTGCTAGCCCGTTGTTCAATGAGCAGTTCTTC
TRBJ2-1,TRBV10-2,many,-,CASSGSGLPGDNEQFF,TGCGCCAGCAGTGGTTCCGGACTGCCCGGCGACAATGAGCAGTTCTTC
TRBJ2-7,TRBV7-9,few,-,CASSLSGADEQYF,TGTGCCAGCAGCTTATCGGGGGCGGACGAGCAGTACTTC
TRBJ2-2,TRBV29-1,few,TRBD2,CSVELAGGLNTGELFF,TGCAGCGTTGAGCTAGCGGGGGGCTTGAACACCGGGGAGCTGTTTTTT
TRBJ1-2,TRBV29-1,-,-,CSVDQRGPEGYTF,TGCAGCGTTGATCAGAGAGGTCCTGAGGGCTACACCTTC
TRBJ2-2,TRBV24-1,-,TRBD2,CATSDESGRPPGELFF,TGTGCCACCAGTGATGAGAGCGGGAGGCCGCCCGGGGAGCTGTTTTTT
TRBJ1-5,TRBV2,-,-,CASREGGAANQPQHF,TGTGCCAGCAGGGAGGGGGGGGCGGCCAATCAGCCCCAGCATTTT
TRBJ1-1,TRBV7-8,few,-,CASDRFRGTEAFF,TGTGCCAGCGATAGGTTCCGGGGCACTGAAGCTTTCTTT
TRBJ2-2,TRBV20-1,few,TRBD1,CSARAATGVTGELFF,TGCAGTGCTAGAGCGGCGACAGGGGTCACCGGGGAGCTGTTTTTT